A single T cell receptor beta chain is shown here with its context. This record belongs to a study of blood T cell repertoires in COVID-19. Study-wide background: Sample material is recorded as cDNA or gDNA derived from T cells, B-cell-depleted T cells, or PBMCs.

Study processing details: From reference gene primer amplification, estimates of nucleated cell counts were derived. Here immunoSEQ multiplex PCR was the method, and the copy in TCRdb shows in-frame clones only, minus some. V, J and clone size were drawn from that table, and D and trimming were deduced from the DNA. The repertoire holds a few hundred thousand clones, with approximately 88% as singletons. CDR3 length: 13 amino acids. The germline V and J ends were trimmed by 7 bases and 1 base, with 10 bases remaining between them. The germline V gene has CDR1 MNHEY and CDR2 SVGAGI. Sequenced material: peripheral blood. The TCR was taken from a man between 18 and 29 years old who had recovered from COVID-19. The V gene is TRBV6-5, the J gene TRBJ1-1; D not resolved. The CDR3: CASNPNGNTEAFF. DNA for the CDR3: TGTGCCAGCAACCCTAACGGGAACACTGAAGCTTTCTTT.